Shown below are 15 T cell receptor beta chains from a single sample sequenced in a study of cytomegalovirus exposure and HLA in healthy donors. 13 Jbeta primers and 60 Vbeta primers were used for the PCR. Repertoires were generated with immunoSEQ multiplex PCR, while TCRdb's copy carries only in-frame clones and drops some. The table lists 60,000 or so clones, 80% to 90% of them singletons, with around 1.5% in the top ten. Material: PBMCs. The receptors stem from a man aged 30-40 years in good health and CMV-seropositive.

V gene TRBV30 combines with J gene TRBJ2-2, with TRBD1 matching 7 bases. Germline CDR1 and CDR2: GTSNPN and SVGIG (reference sequence). J was trimmed by 0 bases and V by 4 bases; bases with no gene match: 5. CDR3 length: 15 residues. As DNA, the CDR3 is TGTGCCTGGAAACGAGGACAGGCGAACACCGGGGAGCTGTTTTTT. As protein: CAWKRGQANTGELFF.

The rearrangement joins TRBV2 to TRBJ2-1; TRBD2 matches 7 bases. This CDR3 region has 16 residues. Losses at the gene ends were 2 bases for V and 4 bases for J; bases not matched to a gene: 8. Germline values: CDR1 SNHLY, CDR2 FYNNEI. The CDR3 sequence: CASSETTSRKYNEQFF. The CDR3 DNA reads as TGTGCCAGCAGTGAAACGACTAGCCGGAAATACAATGAGCAGTTCTTC.

The chain is built from TRBV11-2 and TRBJ2-1, with TRBD2 matching 8 bases. Trimming removed 3 bases from V and 5 bases from J; junction bases left unmatched: 6. Germline CDR1 SGHAT, CDR2 FQNNGV. This CDR3 is 15 amino acids long. The CDR3 nucleotides read TGTGCCAGCAGCTTTACTAGCGGAGCCAACAATGAGCAGTTCTTC. Translated, it gives CASSFTSGANNEQFF. The full variable domain, in which reference TRBV11-2 and TRBJ2-1 provide the parts outside the CDR3, is EAGVAQSPRYKIIEKRQSVAFWCNPISGHATLYWYQQILGQGPKLLIQFQNNGVVDDSQLPKDRFSAERLKGVDSTLKIQPAKLEDSAVYLCASSFTSGANNEQFFGPGTRLTVL.

This clone was observed a single time. The chain uses TRBV2 and TRBJ2-1, with a possible D match to TRBD1 (6 bases). CDR1 and CDR2 (germline): SNHLY, FYNNEI. Trimming left V 6 bases short and J 9 bases short, with 18 bases between. The CDR3 length is 14 residues. The CDR3 is CASRRTEVLGEQFF. In nucleotides, the CDR3 is TGTGCCAGCAGAAGGACAGAGGTATTGGGTGAGCAGTTCTTC.

The chain combines TRBV15 with TRBJ2-5, with TRBD2 matching over 13 bases. J gave up 5 bases and V 4 bases, and 7 bases lay outside the gene matches. This CDR3 has 16 residues. Germline V lookup: CDR1 LNHNV, CDR2 YYDKDF (reference sequence). CDR3 DNA: TGTGCCACCAGCAAGACTAGCGGGAGGTTTTGTGAGACCCAGTACTTC. It specifies CATSKTSGRFCETQYF.

Worth noting for this clone: Additional DNA sequences in this sample encode the identical CDR3. This rearrangement joins TRBV9 to TRBJ2-1; D may be TRBD2 (5 bases). The V end was cut by 4 bases, the J end by 0 bases, with 8 bases between. Germline values: CDR1 SGDLS, CDR2 YYNGEE. This CDR3 contains 14 residues. CDR3: CASSPSHSYNEQFF. CDR3 in DNA: TGTGCCAGCAGCCCTAGCCACTCCTACAATGAGCAGTTCTTC.

The rearrangement links TRBV6-5 to TRBJ2-7; 7 bases fit TRBD1. The CDR3 is 13 residues long. Germline CDR1 MNHEY, CDR2 SVGAGI. J gave up 2 bases and V 10 bases, and 8 bases lay outside the gene matches. CDR3 sequence (DNA): TGTGCCACCCAGAGGGGGCTCCCCTACGAGCAGTACTTC. Protein product: CATQRGLPYEQYF.

The chain employs TRBV30 and TRBJ2-1; 8 bases agree with TRBD1. After removal of 3 bases from V and 10 bases from J, the junction contained 8 bases not matched to a gene. CDR1 GTSNPN and CDR2 SVGIG come from the germline V gene (reference sequence). The CDR3 is 13 amino acids. The CDR3 DNA is TGTGCCTGGAGGGACAGGGAGGTCGGGGAGCAGTTCTTC. Translation gives CAWRDREVGEQFF.

This clone was recorded once. This chain uses TRBV11-2 with TRBJ1-1; maybe TRBD1 (5 bases). CDR3 length: 14 amino acids. Trimming shortened V by 4 bases and J by 3 bases, and 12 bases separated the two germline ends. Germline CDR1 and CDR2: SGHAT and FQNNGV. This CDR3 reads CASSYGRGYTEAFF. The CDR3 nucleotides read TGTGCCAGCAGCTATGGTCGGGGGTACACTGAAGCTTTCTTT.

The gene calls are TRBV4-3 and TRBJ2-3, with 12 bases lining up with TRBD2. Germline V gives CDR1 LGHNA, CDR2 YSLEER. V was clipped by 2 bases and J by 2 bases; unmatched bases: 2. The CDR3 consists of 16 residues. The CDR3 loop is CASSQTSGRYTDTQYF. The CDR3 nucleotides read TGCGCCAGCAGCCAAACTAGCGGGAGGTACACAGATACGCAGTATTTT.

The V gene is TRBV7-2, the J gene TRBJ2-3; 7 nucleotides align to TRBD1. This CDR3 has 13 amino acids. The J segment lost 3 bases and the V segment lost 6 bases, leaving 3 bases of the junction unmatched. Germline values: CDR1 SGHTA, CDR2 FQGNSA. The CDR3 sequence is CASSVTGTDTQYF. The CDR3 nucleotides read TGTGCCAGCAGTGTGACAGGGACAGATACGCAGTATTTT.

This clone has only one observation. This sequence joins TRBV19 and TRBJ2-1; perhaps TRBD2 as D (5 bases). The CDR3 contains 14 residues. Germline loops: CDR1 LNHDA, CDR2 SQIVND (reference sequence). Trimming took off 6 bases at V and 1 base at J, with 10 bases between the two ends. CDR3 protein: CASSPAESYNEQFF. The CDR3 coding sequence is TGTGCCAGTAGCCCAGCGGAATCCTACAATGAGCAGTTCTTC.

V usage is TRBV5-4 and J usage is TRBJ2-7, with TRBD2 identical over 9 bases. V lost 7 bases, J lost 7 bases, and 12 bases stayed unmatched. The CDR3 sequence is 14 residues long. The V gene's germline CDR1 is SGHNT and CDR2 YYREEE (reference sequence). The CDR3 protein is CASRSASGKREQYF. CDR3 bases: TGTGCCAGCCGTTCCGCTAGCGGGAAACGGGAGCAGTACTTC.

CDR3 amino acids: CASSWFYGTDTEAFF. The CDR3 DNA reads as TGTGCCAGCAGCTGGTTTTACGGGACAGACACTGAAGCTTTCTTT. The rearrangement joins TRBV7-2 to TRBJ1-1; TRBD1 agrees at 7 bases. CDR1 and CDR2 (germline): SGHTA, FQGNSA. V lost 4 bases, J lost 3 bases, and 8 bases stayed unmatched. This CDR3 spans 15 amino acids.

The chain combines TRBV20-1 with TRBJ2-7, with TRBD2 as a possible D gene (6 bases). In germline, CDR1 is DFQATT, CDR2 SNEGSKA (reference sequence). The CDR3 covers 11 residues. DNA of the CDR3: TGCAGAGCGGGCGACCCAGACGAGCAGTACTTC. Translating it yields CRAGDPDEQYF.